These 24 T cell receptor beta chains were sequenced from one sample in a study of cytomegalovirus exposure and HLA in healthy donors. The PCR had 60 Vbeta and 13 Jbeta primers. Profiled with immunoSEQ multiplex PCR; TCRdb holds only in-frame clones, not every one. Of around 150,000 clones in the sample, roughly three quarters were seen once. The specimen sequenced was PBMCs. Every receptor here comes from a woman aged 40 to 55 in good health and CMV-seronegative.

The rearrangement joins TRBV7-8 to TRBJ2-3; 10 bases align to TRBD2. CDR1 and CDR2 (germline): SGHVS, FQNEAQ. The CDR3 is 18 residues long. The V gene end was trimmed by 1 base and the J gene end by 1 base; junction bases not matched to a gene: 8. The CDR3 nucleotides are TGTGCCAGCAGCTTAGAACGAGTCCTAGCGGGGGGCACAGATACGCAGTATTTT. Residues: CASSLERVLAGGTDTQYF.

The CDR3 sequence is CASSQGPSGGNGYTF. DNA of the CDR3: TGTGCCAGCAGCCAAGGACCTTCGGGGGGCAATGGCTACACCTTC. This chain uses TRBV4-2 with TRBJ1-2, with D possibly matching TRBD1 (6 bases). V was cut by 1 base and J by 6 bases, with 15 bases left in between. Germline loops: CDR1 LGHNA, CDR2 YNFKEQ. The CDR3 sequence is 15 residues long.

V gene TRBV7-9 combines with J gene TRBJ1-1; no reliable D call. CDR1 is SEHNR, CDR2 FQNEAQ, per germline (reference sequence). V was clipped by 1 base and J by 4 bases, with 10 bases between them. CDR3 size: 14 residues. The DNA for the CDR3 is TGTGCCAGCAGCTTAGGACGCGCGGGCACTGAAGCTTTCTTT. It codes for CASSLGRAGTEAFF.

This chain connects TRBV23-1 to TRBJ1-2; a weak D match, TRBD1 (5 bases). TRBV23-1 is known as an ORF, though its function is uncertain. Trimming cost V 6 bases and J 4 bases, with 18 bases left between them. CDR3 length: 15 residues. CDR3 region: CASSPHPAGPYGYTF. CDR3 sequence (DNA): TGCGCCAGCAGCCCCCACCCGGCGGGACCCTATGGCTACACCTTC.

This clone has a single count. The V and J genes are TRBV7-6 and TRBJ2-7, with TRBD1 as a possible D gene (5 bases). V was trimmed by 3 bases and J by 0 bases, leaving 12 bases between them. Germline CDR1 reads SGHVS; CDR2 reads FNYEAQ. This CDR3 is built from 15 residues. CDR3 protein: CASSLRQGISYEQYF. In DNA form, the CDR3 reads TGTGCCAGCAGCTTGCGGCAGGGAATCTCCTACGAGCAGTACTTC.

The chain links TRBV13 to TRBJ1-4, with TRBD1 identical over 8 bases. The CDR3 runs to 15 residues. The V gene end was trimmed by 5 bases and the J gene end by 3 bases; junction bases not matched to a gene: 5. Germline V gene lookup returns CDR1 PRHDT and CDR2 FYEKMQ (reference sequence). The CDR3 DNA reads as TGTGCCAGCAGCACGCAGGGGGCAGCTAATGAAAAACTGTTTTTT. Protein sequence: CASSTQGAANEKLFF.

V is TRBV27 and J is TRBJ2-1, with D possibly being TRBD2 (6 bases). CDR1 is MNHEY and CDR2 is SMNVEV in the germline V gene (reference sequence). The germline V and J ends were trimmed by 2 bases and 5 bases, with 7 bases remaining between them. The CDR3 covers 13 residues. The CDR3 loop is CASSLVADNEQFF. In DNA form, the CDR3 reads TGTGCCAGCAGTTTAGTAGCGGACAATGAGCAGTTCTTC.

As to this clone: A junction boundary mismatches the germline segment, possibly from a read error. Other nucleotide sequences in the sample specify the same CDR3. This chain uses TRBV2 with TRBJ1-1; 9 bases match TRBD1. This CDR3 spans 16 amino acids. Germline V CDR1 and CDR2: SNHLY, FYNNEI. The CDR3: CASSYGTGFEGTEAFF. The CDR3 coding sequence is TGTGCCAGCAGCTACGGGACAGGGTTTGAAGGCACTGAAGCTTTCTTC.

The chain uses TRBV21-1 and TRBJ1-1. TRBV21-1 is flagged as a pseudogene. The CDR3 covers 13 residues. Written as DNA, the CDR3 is TGTGCCAGCAGCCCCCCCGGGGGCACTGAAGCTTTCTTT. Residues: CASSPPGGTEAFF.

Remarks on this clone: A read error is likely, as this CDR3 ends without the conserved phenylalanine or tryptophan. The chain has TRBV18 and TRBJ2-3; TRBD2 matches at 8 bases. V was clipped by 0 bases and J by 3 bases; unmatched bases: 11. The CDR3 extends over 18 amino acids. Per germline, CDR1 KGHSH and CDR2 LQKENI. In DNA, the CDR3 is TGTGCCAGCTCACCACCGTCGAGCGGGAGACAACTTACAGATACGCAGTATTTG. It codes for CASSPPSSGRQLTDTQYL.

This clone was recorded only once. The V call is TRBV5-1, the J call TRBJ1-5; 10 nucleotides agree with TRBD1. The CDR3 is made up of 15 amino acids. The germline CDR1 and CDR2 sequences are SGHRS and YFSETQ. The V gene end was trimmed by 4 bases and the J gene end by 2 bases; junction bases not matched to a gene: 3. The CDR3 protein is CASSTGTGGNQPQHF. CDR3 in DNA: TGCGCCAGCAGCACCGGGACAGGGGGCAATCAGCCCCAGCATTTT.

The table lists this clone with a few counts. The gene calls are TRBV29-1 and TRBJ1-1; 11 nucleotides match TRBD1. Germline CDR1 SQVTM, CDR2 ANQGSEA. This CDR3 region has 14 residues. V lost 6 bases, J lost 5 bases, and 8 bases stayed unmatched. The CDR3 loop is CSVPAGQGDTEAFF. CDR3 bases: TGCAGCGTCCCCGCGGGACAGGGGGATACTGAAGCTTTCTTT. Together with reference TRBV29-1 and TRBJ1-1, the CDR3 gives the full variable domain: SAVISQKPSRDICQRGTSLTIQCQVDSQVTMMFWYRQQPGQSLTLIATANQGSEATYESGFVIDKFPISRPNLTFSTLTVSNMSPEDSSIYLCSVPAGQGDTEAFFGQGTRLTVV.

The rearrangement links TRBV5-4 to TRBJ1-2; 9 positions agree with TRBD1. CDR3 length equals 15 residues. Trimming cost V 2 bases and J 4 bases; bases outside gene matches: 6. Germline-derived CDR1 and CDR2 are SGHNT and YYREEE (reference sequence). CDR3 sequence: CASSLRQGGGYGYTF. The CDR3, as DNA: TGTGCCAGCAGCTTACGACAGGGGGGAGGCTATGGCTACACCTTC.

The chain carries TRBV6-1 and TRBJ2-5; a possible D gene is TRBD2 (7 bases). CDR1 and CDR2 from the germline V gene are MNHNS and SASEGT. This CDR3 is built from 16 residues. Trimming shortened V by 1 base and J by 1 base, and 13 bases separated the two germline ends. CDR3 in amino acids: CASSEGAGALQETQYF. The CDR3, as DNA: TGTGCCAGCAGTGAAGGGGCGGGGGCCCTCCAAGAGACCCAGTACTTC.

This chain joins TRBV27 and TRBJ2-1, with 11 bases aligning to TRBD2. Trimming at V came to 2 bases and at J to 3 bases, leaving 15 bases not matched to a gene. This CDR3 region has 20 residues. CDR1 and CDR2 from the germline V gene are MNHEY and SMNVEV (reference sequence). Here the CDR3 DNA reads TGTGCCAGCAGTTTAGTACCCTCCGCTAGCGGGAGGTTATACTACAATGAGCAGTTCTTC. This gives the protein CASSLVPSASGRLYYNEQFF.

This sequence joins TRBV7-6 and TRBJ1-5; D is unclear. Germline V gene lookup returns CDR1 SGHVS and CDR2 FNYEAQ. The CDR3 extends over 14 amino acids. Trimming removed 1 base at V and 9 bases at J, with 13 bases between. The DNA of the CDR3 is TGTGCCAGCAGCTTAGGACACGGTGTAGGGCCCCAGCATTTT. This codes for CASSLGHGVGPQHF.

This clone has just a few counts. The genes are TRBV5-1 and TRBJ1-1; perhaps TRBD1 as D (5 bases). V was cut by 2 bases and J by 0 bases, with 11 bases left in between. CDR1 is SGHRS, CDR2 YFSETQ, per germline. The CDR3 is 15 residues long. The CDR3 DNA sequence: TGCGCCAGCAGCTTCCTCGGGGGGATGAACACTGAAGCTTTCTTT. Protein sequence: CASSFLGGMNTEAFF.

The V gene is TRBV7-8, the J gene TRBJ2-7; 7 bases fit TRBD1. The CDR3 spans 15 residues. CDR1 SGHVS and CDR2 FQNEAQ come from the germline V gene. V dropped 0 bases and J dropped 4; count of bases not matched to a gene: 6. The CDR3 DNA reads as TGTGCCAGCAGCTTAGCTCGCGGACAGGCTTACGAGCAGTACTTC. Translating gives CASSLARGQAYEQYF.

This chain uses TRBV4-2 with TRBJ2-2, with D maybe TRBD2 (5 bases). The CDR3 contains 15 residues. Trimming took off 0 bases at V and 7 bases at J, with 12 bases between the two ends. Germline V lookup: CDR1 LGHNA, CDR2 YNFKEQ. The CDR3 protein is CASSQDGSFGGELFF. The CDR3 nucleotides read TGTGCCAGCAGCCAAGATGGGAGTTTTGGCGGGGAGCTGTTTTTT.

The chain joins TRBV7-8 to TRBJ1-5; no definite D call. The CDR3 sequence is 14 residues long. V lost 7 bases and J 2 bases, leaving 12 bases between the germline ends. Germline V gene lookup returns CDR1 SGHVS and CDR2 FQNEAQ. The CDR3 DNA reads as TGTGCCAGCATGCTGACACCGGGCAATCAGCCCCAGCATTTT. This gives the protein CASMLTPGNQPQHF.

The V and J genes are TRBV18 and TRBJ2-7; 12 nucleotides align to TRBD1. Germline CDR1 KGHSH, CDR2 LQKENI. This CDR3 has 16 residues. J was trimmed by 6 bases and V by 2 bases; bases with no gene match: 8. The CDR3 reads CASSPVPGTGGFEQYF. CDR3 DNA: TGTGCCAGCTCACCAGTGCCCGGGACAGGGGGCTTCGAGCAGTACTTC.

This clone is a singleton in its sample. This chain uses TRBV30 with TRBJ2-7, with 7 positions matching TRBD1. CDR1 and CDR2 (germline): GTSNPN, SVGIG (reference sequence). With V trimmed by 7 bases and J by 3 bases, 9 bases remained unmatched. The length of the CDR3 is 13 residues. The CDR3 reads CASSLTGNYEQYF. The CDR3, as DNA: TGTGCCTCGTCCCTGACAGGGAACTACGAGCAGTACTTC.

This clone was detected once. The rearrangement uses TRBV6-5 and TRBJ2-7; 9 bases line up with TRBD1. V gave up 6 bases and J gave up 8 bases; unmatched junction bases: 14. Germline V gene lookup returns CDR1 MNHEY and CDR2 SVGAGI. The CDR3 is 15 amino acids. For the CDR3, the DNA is TGTGCCAGCAGAGCCGACAGGGGGATAATCTCCAAGCAGTACTTC. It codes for CASRADRGIISKQYF.

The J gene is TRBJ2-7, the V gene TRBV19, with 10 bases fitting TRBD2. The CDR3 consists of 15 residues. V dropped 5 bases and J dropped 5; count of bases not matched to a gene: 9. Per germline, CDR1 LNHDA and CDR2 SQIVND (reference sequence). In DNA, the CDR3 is TGTGCCAGTAGTCTAAAGCGGGAGGGTCGCCACGAGCAGTACTTC. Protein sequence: CASSLKREGRHEQYF.